A single sample gave rise to the 23 T cell receptor beta chains below, sequenced in a study of blood T cell repertoires in COVID-19. The repertoire was sequenced with immunoSEQ multiplex PCR; TCRdb's copy has only in-frame clones and lacks some. The data contain 110,000 or so clones, 80% to 90% of them singletons. The sequencing sample was made of peripheral blood. The receptors derive from a human donor in a cohort sampled during active COVID-19.

This rearrangement joins TRBV28 to TRBJ1-1; 8 bases map to TRBD1. The V segment lost 6 bases and the J segment 7 bases; nucleotides outside the gene matches: 4. Germline V gives CDR1 MDHEN, CDR2 SYDVKM. There are 12 residues in the CDR3. The CDR3 region has the DNA TGTGCCAGCAGGGAGACAGGGGTTGAAGCTTTCTTT. Translated, it gives CASRETGVEAFF.

The chain links TRBV7-2 to TRBJ1-2; possibly TRBD1 for D (5 bases). The germline V gene has CDR1 SGHTA and CDR2 FQGNSA. Trimming removed 3 bases from V and 1 base from J, with 6 bases in between. The CDR3 consists of 13 residues. This CDR3 reads CASSLDINYGYTF. CDR3 coding DNA: TGTGCCAGCAGCTTGGACATTAACTATGGCTACACCTTC.

This clone has a handful of counts. The chain combines TRBV27 with TRBJ2-7; 9 bases are a match to TRBD2. With V trimmed by 5 bases and J by 3 bases, 8 bases remained unmatched. CDR1 is MNHEY and CDR2 is SMNVEV in the germline V gene (reference sequence). The CDR3 sequence is 15 residues long. DNA of the CDR3: TGTGCCAGCAGTCGTGGCGGGGGGGCTCTCTACGAGCAGTACTTC. Translation: CASSRGGGALYEQYF.

This chain links TRBV7-2 with TRBJ1-1; D perhaps matches TRBD1 (5 bases). Trimming removed 1 base at V and 1 base at J, with 10 bases between. This CDR3 region has 15 residues. Germline CDR1 reads SGHTA; CDR2 reads FQGNSA. This chain's CDR3 is CASSLGVGENTEAFF. DNA of the CDR3: TGTGCCAGCAGCTTAGGGGTAGGGGAGAACACTGAAGCTTTCTTT.

The chain employs TRBV6-5 and TRBJ2-7; TRBD1 matches at 7 bases. Trimming removed 7 bases from V and 0 bases from J; junction bases left unmatched: 6. Germline V gene data show CDR1 as MNHEY and CDR2 as SVGAGI. The CDR3 runs to 14 residues. The CDR3: CASTRTGTSYEQYF. The CDR3 DNA reads as TGTGCCAGCACTAGGACAGGAACCTCCTACGAGCAGTACTTC.

The chain couples TRBV29-1 to TRBJ1-2, with TRBD1 matching 10 bases. The CDR3 is 13 residues long. Per germline, CDR1 SQVTM and CDR2 ANQGSEA. J gave up 6 bases and V 7 bases, and 8 bases lay outside the gene matches. This CDR3 is CSALGQGENGYTF. For the CDR3, the DNA is TGCAGCGCGCTCGGACAGGGGGAGAATGGCTACACCTTC.

The V and J genes are TRBV2 and TRBJ1-1; TRBD1 agrees at 7 bases. CDR1 is SNHLY and CDR2 is FYNNEI in the germline V gene. This CDR3 spans 16 amino acids. V lost 7 bases and J lost 4; bases outside the gene matches: 15. This CDR3 reads CASTRGGIGLSTEAFF. In DNA form, the CDR3 reads TGTGCCAGCACCCGAGGGGGCATAGGGTTGAGCACTGAAGCTTTCTTT.

The chain employs TRBV5-1 and TRBJ1-4; D may be TRBD1 (6 bases). This CDR3 contains 15 residues. CDR1 is SGHRS, CDR2 YFSETQ, per germline. Trimming pared 4 bases from V and 8 bases from J, leaving 18 bases between. Here the CDR3 DNA reads TGCGCCAGCAGCCCACGAAGTACGGGACACGAAAAACTGTTTTTT. Translated, it gives CASSPRSTGHEKLFF.

V gene TRBV7-2 combines with J gene TRBJ2-5; a weak D match, TRBD1 (5 bases). This CDR3 comprises 11 residues. V was clipped by 5 bases and J by 5 bases, with 6 bases between them. Germline lookup yields CDR1 SGHTA and CDR2 FQGNSA. The CDR3 DNA sequence: TGTGCCAGCAGCAACAGGGAGACCCAGTACTTC. Amino acid sequence: CASSNRETQYF.

This chain joins TRBV18 and TRBJ2-1, with D possibly being TRBD2 (5 bases). The CDR3 runs 18 residues. V was pared by 0 bases and J by 4 bases, with 19 bases between. The germline CDR1 and CDR2 sequences are KGHSH and LQKENI. In nucleotides, the CDR3 is TGTGCCAGCTCACCACCATCCCAAAGCGGAGGTCTTTACAATGAGCAGTTCTTC. Translating it yields CASSPPSQSGGLYNEQFF.

V and J are TRBV4-1 and TRBJ2-2, with D perhaps TRBD1 (6 bases). This CDR3 has 16 residues. Trimming removed 4 bases at V and 4 bases at J, with 16 bases between. Germline CDR1 reads MGHRA; CDR2 reads YSYEKL. CDR3 DNA sequence: TGCGCCAGCAGCCTAGTTCCAGGGGCTGGCACCGGGGAGCTGTTTTTT. Its protein product is CASSLVPGAGTGELFF.

The V gene is TRBV4-2, the J gene TRBJ2-3, with 8 positions matching TRBD1. CDR3 length: 14 residues. The J segment lost 1 base and the V segment lost 4 bases, leaving 1 base of the junction unmatched. The V gene's germline CDR1 is LGHNA and CDR2 YNFKEQ. This CDR3 is CASSPGQGTDTQYF. The CDR3 bases are TGTGCCAGCAGCCCGGGACAGGGCACAGATACGCAGTATTTT.

This clone appeared a single time. The chain is built from TRBV6-2 or TRBV6-3 and TRBJ2-3; the D gene is possibly TRBD2 (6 bases). Germline V gives CDR1 MNHEY, CDR2 SVGEGT. This CDR3 is 15 amino acids long. Between the trimmed V and J ends, which lost 0 bases and 3 bases, there was a span of 10 bases. CDR3: CASSYSGGGTDTQYF. In DNA form, the CDR3 reads TGTGCCAGCAGTTACTCGGGAGGCGGGACAGATACGCAGTATTTT.

The rearrangement uses TRBV9 and TRBJ2-4; TRBD2 might be the D (5 bases). The CDR3 extends over 15 amino acids. V was cut by 6 bases and J by 7 bases, with 20 bases left in between. The V gene's germline CDR1 is SGDLS and CDR2 YYNGEE. CDR3 loop: CASTQSLGSGNIQYF. The CDR3 nucleotides read TGTGCCAGCACCCAAAGTCTCGGGTCGGGGAACATTCAGTACTTC.

There are a few counts of this clone. This sequence joins TRBV28 and TRBJ2-7, with 9 bases aligning to TRBD1. Germline V gene data show CDR1 as MDHEN and CDR2 as SYDVKM. The CDR3 has 14 residues. V lost 7 bases to trimming and J lost 6 bases; unmatched junction nucleotides: 10. The CDR3 DNA reads as TGTGCCAGCAACCTACAGGGGGCGCCGGGCGAGCAGTACTTC. This sequence encodes CASNLQGAPGEQYF.

This chain links TRBV3-1 (or the pseudogene TRBV3-2) with TRBJ2-5, with TRBD1 matching over 7 bases. Germline V lookup: CDR1 LGHDT, CDR2 YNNKEL (reference sequence). V dropped 1 base and J dropped 2; count of bases not matched to a gene: 4. This CDR3 is 15 amino acids long. The CDR3 DNA follows: TGTGCCAGCAGCCAAGGCTGGGGACAGCAAGAGACCCAGTACTTC. Translating gives CASSQGWGQQETQYF.

The J gene is TRBJ2-5, the V gene TRBV21-1; TRBD1, as called in the table, went unchecked against the DNA. TRBV21-1 is reported as a pseudogene. The CDR3 extends over 13 amino acids. For the CDR3, the DNA is TGTGCCAGGAGGGCAGGGGTGCGGGAGACCCAGTACTTC. Its translation: CARRAGVRETQYF.

The chain has TRBV18 and TRBJ1-3, with D possibly TRBD1 on 6 matching bases. Germline-derived CDR1 and CDR2 are KGHSH and LQKENI. This CDR3 has 18 amino acids. Trimming removed 2 bases at V and 0 bases at J, with 17 bases between. CDR3 sequence (DNA): TGTGCCAGCTCACCAGCCGGCTGGACAGAGTACTCTGGAAACACCATATATTTT. It yields the protein CASSPAGWTEYSGNTIYF. The whole variable domain, filled in from reference TRBV18 and TRBJ1-3, reads NAGVMQNPRHLVRRRGQEARLRCSPMKGHSHVYWYRQLPEEGLKFMVYLQKENIIDESGMPKERFSAEFPKEGPSILRIQQVVRGDSAAYFCASSPAGWTEYSGNTIYFGEGSWLTVV.

The chain is built from TRBV6-4 and TRBJ2-2, with D perhaps matching TRBD2 (5 bases). The CDR3 is made up of 13 amino acids. Trimming cost V 6 bases and J 4 bases, with 9 bases left between them. Germline CDR1 reads MRHNA; CDR2 reads SNTAGT. The CDR3 loop is CASRPGGTGELFF. In nucleotides, the CDR3 is TGTGCCAGCAGGCCCGGAGGCACCGGGGAGCTGTTTTTT.

The chain combines TRBV7-9 with TRBJ2-7; D is possibly TRBD2 (7 bases). Trimming shortened V by 5 bases and J by 4 bases, and 18 bases separated the two germline ends. The germline V gene encodes CDR1 SEHNR and CDR2 FQNEAQ (reference sequence). The CDR3 totals 15 residues. CDR3 in DNA: TGTGCCAGCAGCCCCCTTTCGGGGGGCGGATACGAGCAGTACTTC. Protein: CASSPLSGGGYEQYF.

This clone was counted a single time. The genes are TRBV10-1 and TRBJ1-2; 8 nucleotides line up with TRBD1. The CDR3 covers 13 residues. With V trimmed by 4 bases and J by 6 bases, 4 bases remained unmatched. Germline assignment: CDR1 WNHNN and CDR2 SYGVQD (reference sequence). The CDR3 is CASSAWTGHGYTF. The CDR3 DNA sequence: TGCGCCAGCAGTGCTTGGACAGGGCATGGCTACACCTTC.

This chain uses TRBV7-9 with TRBJ2-2, with 12 nucleotides matching TRBD2. CDR1 is SEHNR and CDR2 is FQNEAQ in the germline V gene (reference sequence). Trimming took 5 bases from V and 5 from J; bases not matched to a gene: 3. The CDR3 covers 15 residues. The DNA for the CDR3 is TGTGCCAGCAGCCGTGGACTAGCGGGGACCGGGGAGCTGTTTTTT. Its protein product is CASSRGLAGTGELFF.

V is TRBV19 and J is TRBJ2-1; 9 nucleotides line up with TRBD2. Germline-derived CDR1 and CDR2 are LNHDA and SQIVND (reference sequence). Germline trimming cut 5 bases from V and 0 bases from J; bases unmatched to any gene: 5. The CDR3 is made up of 16 amino acids. CDR3 amino acids: CASSGRGGASYNEQFF. The CDR3 region has the DNA TGTGCCAGTAGTGGGCGCGGGGGGGCCTCCTACAATGAGCAGTTCTTC.